What follows are 18 T cell receptor beta chains derived from one specimen sequenced in a study of blood T cell repertoires in COVID-19. The table came from immunoSEQ multiplex PCR; TCRdb's copy has only in-frame clones and leaves some out. The table has 110,000 or so clones, around 90% seen once. The sequencing sample was made of peripheral blood. All receptors derive from a human donor in a cohort sampled during active COVID-19.

The rearrangement uses TRBV5-4 and TRBJ2-5, with D possibly being TRBD2 (6 bases). Germline CDR1 reads SGHNT; CDR2 reads YYREEE (reference sequence). The CDR3 has 14 amino acids. Trimming shortened V by 0 bases and J by 5 bases, and 11 bases separated the two germline ends. CDR3 protein: CASSLAGVMETQYF. The DNA for the CDR3 is TGTGCCAGCAGCTTGGCGGGGGTGATGGAGACCCAGTACTTC. The full variable domain, its missing parts supplied by reference TRBV5-4 and TRBJ2-5, is ETGVTQSPTHLIKTRGQQVTLRCSSQSGHNTVSWYQQALGQGPQFIFQYYREEENGRGNFPPRFSGLQFPNYSSELNVNALELDDSALYLCASSLAGVMETQYFGPGTRLLVL.

This clone was seen a few times. The chain links TRBV6-5 to TRBJ1-6; D gene unclear. Trimming took off 2 bases at V and 5 bases at J, with 7 bases between the two ends. The length of the CDR3 is 14 residues. Germline loops: CDR1 MNHEY, CDR2 SVGAGI. The CDR3: CASSYDKNNSPLHF. The DNA for the CDR3 is TGTGCCAGCAGTTACGACAAGAATAATTCACCCCTCCACTTT.

This clone was detected once. The gene calls are TRBV9 and TRBJ2-1, with unresolved D. The germline V gene encodes CDR1 SGDLS and CDR2 YYNGEE. CDR3 length: 15 residues. Trimming removed 4 bases from V and 0 bases from J, with 11 bases in between. Written as DNA, the CDR3 is TGTGCCAGCAGCTTGTCGAGCGTCTCCTACAATGAGCAGTTCTTC. Protein sequence: CASSLSSVSYNEQFF.

V usage is TRBV24-1 and J usage is TRBJ2-7; 7 positions match TRBD1. Losses at the gene ends were 9 bases for V and 4 bases for J; bases not matched to a gene: 5. The CDR3 contains 12 residues. From germline, CDR1 is KGHDR and CDR2 SFDVKD. The CDR3 loop is CATQGVGYEQYF. DNA for the CDR3: TGTGCCACCCAGGGGGTCGGGTACGAGCAGTACTTC.

CDR3 nucleotides: TGTGCCAGCAGCCAAGATCCCCACAGGGAGTATGGCTACACCTTC. Amino acids: CASSQDPHREYGYTF. J is TRBJ1-2 and V is TRBV4-2; possible D gene TRBD1, 6 bases. Trimming left V 0 bases short and J 5 bases short, with 13 bases between. CDR1 is LGHNA, CDR2 YNFKEQ, per germline. The CDR3 is 15 residues long.

The count of this clone is one. The chain has TRBV11-3 and TRBJ2-3; D not resolved. V dropped 0 bases and J dropped 0 bases, with 4 bases sitting between them. The CDR3 runs 14 residues. The germline V gene has CDR1 SGHNT and CDR2 YENEEA. CDR3 amino acids: CASSLEGSTDTQYF. CDR3 DNA sequence: TGTGCCAGCAGCTTAGAGGGCAGCACAGATACGCAGTATTTT. Full variable domain (outside the CDR3, taken from reference TRBV11-3 and TRBJ2-3): EAGVVQSPRYKIIEKKQPVAFWCNPISGHNTLYWYLQNLGQGPELLIRYENEEAVDDSQLPKDRFSAERLKGVDSTLKIQPAELGDSAVYLCASSLEGSTDTQYFGPGTRLTVL.

The sample holds one count of this clone. The gene calls are TRBV5-6 and TRBJ2-7, with 12 bases aligning to TRBD2. V gave up 9 bases and J gave up 5 bases; unmatched junction bases: 6. Germline values: CDR1 SGHDT, CDR2 YYEEEE. The CDR3 consists of 13 residues. CDR3 region: CATRLAGAHEQYF. The CDR3 DNA is TGTGCCACAAGACTAGCGGGAGCTCACGAGCAGTACTTC.

V and J are TRBV11-3 and TRBJ2-7, with TRBD1 identical over 7 bases. The CDR3 runs 15 residues. Germline CDR1 reads SGHNT; CDR2 reads YENEEA. The J segment lost 1 base and the V segment lost 0 bases, leaving 3 bases of the junction unmatched. DNA of the CDR3: TGTGCCAGCAGCTTAGACGGGACAGCATCCTACGAGCAGTACTTC. Translated, it gives CASSLDGTASYEQYF.

J is TRBJ1-6 and V is TRBV9; weak D call: TRBD1 (5 bases). The V gene lost 10 bases and the J gene lost 7 bases, with 18 bases spanning the gap. Germline CDR1 SGDLS, CDR2 YYNGEE. The CDR3 is 14 residues long. The CDR3 sequence is CASRSGVQNSPLHF. CDR3 in DNA: TGTGCCTCCCGGTCGGGGGTCCAGAATTCACCCCTCCACTTT.

The chain combines TRBV11-2 with TRBJ2-5, with D maybe TRBD1 (5 bases). From germline, CDR1 is SGHAT and CDR2 FQNNGV. The CDR3 length is 12 residues. The germline V and J ends were trimmed by 4 bases and 7 bases, with 10 bases remaining between them. Here the CDR3 reads CASSSEQGTQYF. The DNA of the CDR3 is TGTGCCAGCAGCTCAGAGCAGGGGACCCAGTACTTC. Full variable domain (rest looked up from reference TRBV11-2 and TRBJ2-5): EAGVAQSPRYKIIEKRQSVAFWCNPISGHATLYWYQQILGQGPKLLIQFQNNGVVDDSQLPKDRFSAERLKGVDSTLKIQPAKLEDSAVYLCASSSEQGTQYFGPGTRLLVL.

The chain is built from TRBV27 and TRBJ2-1; the match to TRBD1 covers 10 bases. Germline lookup yields CDR1 MNHEY and CDR2 SMNVEV (reference sequence). Trimming removed 0 bases from V and 4 bases from J; junction bases left unmatched: 18. The length of the CDR3 is 21 residues. The CDR3 is CASSLSTPTRQGASAYNEQFF. In DNA, the CDR3 is TGTGCCAGCAGTTTATCAACCCCAACACGACAGGGGGCAAGCGCTTACAATGAGCAGTTCTTC.

The chain couples TRBV7-6 to TRBJ2-1; 14 bases match TRBD2. Germline V gene lookup returns CDR1 SGHVS and CDR2 FNYEAQ. The CDR3 has 16 amino acids. Unmatched junction bases numbered 8, after V lost 5 bases and J lost 8 bases. The CDR3 DNA follows: TGTGCCAGCAGCCCAGGGACTAGCGGGGGAGCGCATGAGCAGTTCTTC. It specifies CASSPGTSGGAHEQFF.

The rearrangement uses TRBV5-1 and TRBJ2-7, with D maybe TRBD2 (6 bases). The germline V gene has CDR1 SGHRS and CDR2 YFSETQ. V dropped 4 bases and J dropped 3 bases, with 14 bases sitting between them. This CDR3 comprises 14 residues. CDR3: CASSAQAGSYEQYF. The CDR3 nucleotides read TGCGCCAGCAGCGCCCAAGCGGGCAGCTACGAGCAGTACTTC.

The chain combines TRBV6-2 or TRBV6-3 with TRBJ2-1, with 8 bases fitting TRBD2. Germline assignment: CDR1 MNHEY and CDR2 SVGEGT. The CDR3 consists of 13 residues. With V trimmed by 5 bases and J by 9 bases, 6 bases remained unmatched. The CDR3 coding sequence is TGTGCCAGCAGTGCGGCGGGGGGCGCTGAGCAGTTCTTC. Translation: CASSAAGGAEQFF.

The chain carries TRBV6-6 and TRBJ2-5, with 8 bases lining up with TRBD2. Germline V gene lookup returns CDR1 MNHNY and CDR2 SVGAGI (reference sequence). Trimming removed 6 bases from V and 4 bases from J; junction bases left unmatched: 10. The CDR3 consists of 15 residues. The chain's CDR3 is CASSTGTRSRETQYF. CDR3 DNA: TGTGCCAGCAGCACCGGGACTAGGTCCCGAGAGACCCAGTACTTC.

The chain has TRBV24-1 and TRBJ1-1, with 7 positions matching TRBD1. Germline V lookup: CDR1 KGHDR, CDR2 SFDVKD. After removal of 9 bases from V and 1 base from J, the junction contained 10 bases not matched to a gene. This CDR3 has 15 residues. CDR3 bases: TGTGCCACCGGTTCGCAGGGGGTCACGAACACTGAAGCTTTCTTT. This gives the protein CATGSQGVTNTEAFF.

The gene calls are TRBV5-4 and TRBJ1-1; D may be TRBD1 (5 bases). The CDR3 is 14 residues long. Trimming shortened V by 3 bases and J by 2 bases, and 11 bases separated the two germline ends. CDR1 SGHNT and CDR2 YYREEE come from the germline V gene (reference sequence). The CDR3 reads CASSSPGVNTEAFF. The CDR3 region has the DNA TGTGCCAGCAGCTCTCCGGGGGTTAACACTGAAGCTTTCTTT.

The chain uses TRBV3-1 (or the pseudogene TRBV3-2) and TRBJ1-4, with TRBD1 as a possible D gene (6 bases). The CDR3 contains 15 residues. Per germline, CDR1 LGHDT and CDR2 YNNKEL (reference sequence). V was cut by 1 base and J by 5 bases, with 11 bases left in between. The CDR3 DNA reads as TGTGCCAGCAGCCAAGCTGGTCAGGGGAATGAAAAACTGTTTTTT. Its translation is CASSQAGQGNEKLFF.